This T cell receptor beta chain appears in the sequencing data of a study of shared clonotypes between healthy human individuals. The table came from immunoSEQ multiplex PCR; TCRdb's copy has only in-frame clones and leaves some out. Of 1,500,000 or so clones listed, roughly 96% were seen once; the top ten hold over 1%. Germline trimming cut 4 bases from V and 5 bases from J; bases unmatched to any gene: 6. The germline V gene encodes CDR1 MDHEN and CDR2 SYDVKM. CDR3 length equals 14 residues. The V gene is TRBV28, the J gene TRBJ1-2; 8 bases match TRBD1. This clonotype originated in a young man in good health. The sequencing input was naive CD4+ T cells sorted from blood. Subset specified: CD45RA+ positively selected. CDR3 in DNA: TGTGCCAGCAGTTCAACAGGGGGAGGATATGGCTACACCTTC. Residues: CASSSTGGGYGYTF.